A single sample gave rise to the 6 T cell receptor beta chains below, sequenced in a study of blood T cells in healthy people across ages. Combining a sample-barcoded 5' primer with a J-beta primer mix, a second PCR ran for about 7 to 11 cycles. From the 5' RACE reads, TCRdb called clonotypes with MiXCR, one entry per CDR3 protein. The table lists roughly 1.4 million distinct CDR3 sequences, around 59% of them singletons. Specimen: blood. Receptors were obtained from a man aged 18-30 years in good health.

The J gene is TRBJ1-2, the V gene TRBV25-1; D gene unclear. Per germline, CDR1 MGHDK and CDR2 SYGVNS. CDR3 size: 13 residues. Trimming took 3 bases from V and 4 from J, leaving 9 bases between them. This chain's CDR3 is CASSDNRPYGYTF. The CDR3 nucleotides read TGTGCCAGCAGTGATAACAGACCCTATGGCTACACCTTC.

V and J are TRBV27 and TRBJ2-1; D ambiguous. The last part of the DNA fits TRBJ2-7 better; the J call may be wrong. The CDR3 contains 12 residues. Germline V gene data show CDR1 as MNHEY and CDR2 as SMNVEV (reference sequence). CDR3 residues: CASGPTFCEQYF. The CDR3 bases are TGTGCCAGCGGGCCAACGTTTTGCGAGCAGTACTTC.

The rearrangement links TRBV27 to TRBJ2-7; tentatively, D is TRBD2 (5 bases). Per germline, CDR1 MNHEY and CDR2 SMNVEV (reference sequence). This CDR3 is 15 amino acids long. Trimming cost V 7 bases and J 4 bases, with 20 bases left between them. The CDR3 coding sequence is TGTGCCAGCACGCTTGCTCCTAGCAGTCGTTACGAGCAGTACTTC. It yields the protein CASTLAPSSRYEQYF.

The genes are TRBV24-1 and TRBJ2-3; TRBD1 matches at 8 bases. With V trimmed by 4 bases and J by 5 bases, 1 base remained unmatched. The CDR3 loop spans 13 amino acids. CDR1 and CDR2 (germline): KGHDR, SFDVKD. DNA for the CDR3: TGTGCCACCAGTGACGACAGGGGAGATACGCAGTATTTT. This translates into CATSDDRGDTQYF.

This clonotype appeared many times. The chain employs TRBV6-5 and TRBJ1-6; D is possibly TRBD1 (6 bases). In germline, CDR1 is MNHEY, CDR2 SVGAGI. This CDR3 is built from 12 residues. The V gene lost 9 bases and the J gene lost 7 bases, with 10 bases spanning the gap. CDR3 in DNA: TGTGCCAGTAGGACAGTCAATTCACCCCTCCACTTT. It translates to CASRTVNSPLHF.

CDR3 loop: CASSFAGPVAGNEQFF. The DNA for the CDR3 is TGCGCCAGCAGCTTTGCTGGCCCGGTTGCCGGCAATGAGCAGTTCTTC. This chain joins TRBV5-1 and TRBJ2-1; no definite D call. The CDR3 consists of 16 residues. Looked up from germline, CDR1 is SGHRS and CDR2 is YFSETQ. The V and J ends lost 2 bases and 6 bases respectively, with 18 bases between them.